The TCR beta chain under discussion was sequenced for a study of blood T cell repertoires in COVID-19. At the level of the study: From T cells, B-cell-depleted T cells, or PBMCs came the material, which was cDNA or gDNA.

There are 14 residues in the CDR3. The V gene lost 5 bases and the J gene lost 6 bases, with 14 bases spanning the gap. Germline CDR1 SNHLY, CDR2 FYNNEI. Generated by immunoSEQ multiplex PCR, the TCRdb table keeps only in-frame clones and is missing some. There are 55,000 to 80,000 clones in the sample; around nine tenths occur only once, and 2% to 2.5% lies in the top ten. The J gene is TRBJ2-1, the V gene TRBV2; D possibly corresponds to TRBD2 (6 bases). Sequencing used peripheral blood. The receptor was isolated from a human donor in a cohort sampled during active COVID-19. This CDR3 reads CASSREMGRNEQFF. As DNA, the CDR3 is TGTGCCAGCAGTCGGGAGATGGGACGCAATGAGCAGTTCTTC.